The 30 T cell receptor beta chains below all came from one sample that was sequenced in a study of tumor-infiltrating lymphocytes in oesophageal squamous cell carcinoma. TCRdb ran MiXCR on the PCR reads and lists one entry per CDR3 protein. There are about 10,000 distinct CDR3 sequences in the sample; approximately 59% occur only once, and roughly a third lies in the top ten. Sequences were obtained from esophageal tumor tissue. The receptors derive from a male donor with esophageal squamous cell carcinoma.

This chain connects TRBV7-8 to TRBJ2-3; D ambiguous. The CDR3 is 11 amino acids. Germline CDR1 SGHVS, CDR2 FQNEAQ. The germline V and J ends were trimmed by 3 bases and 8 bases, with 6 bases remaining between them. The CDR3 DNA sequence: TGTGCCAGCAGCTTCTCAGTTACGCAGTATTTT. Amino acid sequence: CASSFSVTQYF.

The rearrangement links TRBV7-2 to TRBJ2-1; D gene unclear. The ends were cut back, 1 base at V and 6 bases at J, with 10 bases in the middle. Germline loops: CDR1 SGHTA, CDR2 FQGNSA. The CDR3 is made up of 14 amino acids. CDR3 protein: CASSLGWLSNEQFF. In nucleotides, the CDR3 is TGTGCCAGCAGCTTAGGTTGGCTCTCCAATGAGCAGTTCTTC.

This clonotype was seen at least ten times. This chain joins TRBV19 and TRBJ2-5; TRBD2 matches 11 bases. Near its end, the DNA agrees better with TRBJ2-7, so the J call may be wrong. The CDR3 runs 18 residues. The germline V gene encodes CDR1 LNHDA and CDR2 SQIVND (reference sequence). Here the CDR3 reads CASSIKLAGATGFYEQYF. Here the CDR3 DNA reads TGTGCCAGTAGTATCAAACTAGCGGGAGCCACGGGGTTCTACGAGCAGTACTTC.

The chain carries TRBV7-2 and TRBJ1-1, with D perhaps matching TRBD1 (6 bases). Trimming stripped 1 base from V and 9 bases from J, with 18 bases between. CDR3 length equals 15 residues. CDR1 SGHTA and CDR2 FQGNSA come from the germline V gene. In DNA form, the CDR3 reads TGTGCCAGCAGCTTAGACAGGGCCCAACGCCCCAAAGCTTTCTTT. Protein: CASSLDRAQRPKAFF.

In this sample, this clonotype turned up a few times. The chain uses TRBV11-2 and TRBJ2-1, with D perhaps TRBD1 (5 bases). The germline gives CDR1 SGHAT, CDR2 FQNNGV. V dropped 1 base and J dropped 5 bases, with 12 bases sitting between them. The CDR3 extends over 15 amino acids. The CDR3 sequence: CASSLGANRNNEQFF. The CDR3 region has the DNA TGTGCCAGCAGCTTAGGGGCCAACAGGAACAATGAGCAGTTCTTC. Looking up the rest from reference TRBV11-2 and TRBJ2-1 gives the full variable domain: EAGVAQSPRYKIIEKRQSVAFWCNPISGHATLYWYQQILGQGPKLLIQFQNNGVVDDSQLPKDRFSAERLKGVDSTLKIQPAKLEDSAVYLCASSLGANRNNEQFFGPGTRLTVL.

V and J are TRBV7-6 and TRBJ1-3, with D perhaps matching TRBD1 (6 bases). Germline loops: CDR1 SGHVS, CDR2 FNYEAQ. Trimming removed 5 bases from V and 4 bases from J, with 18 bases in between. This CDR3 comprises 16 residues. CDR3 DNA: TGTGCCAGCAGCCCGACCCGGGGGGCGCAAGGAAACACCATATATTTT. This codes for CASSPTRGAQGNTIYF.

This chain joins TRBV7-2 and TRBJ2-2; TRBD1 aligns across 8 bases. The CDR3 extends over 16 amino acids. V gave up 1 base and J gave up 7 bases; unmatched junction bases: 8. Germline V lookup: CDR1 SGHTA, CDR2 FQGNSA. Written as DNA, the CDR3 is TGTGCCAGCAGCTTAGGAGGACAGGGTTCGGGCGGGGAGCTGTTTTTT. This sequence encodes CASSLGGQGSGGELFF. Supplemented by reference TRBV7-2 and TRBJ2-2, the full variable domain reads GAGVSQSPSNKVTEKGKDVELRCDPISGHTALYWYRQSLGQGLEFLIYFQGNSAPDKSGLPSDRFSAERTGGSVSTLTIQRTQQEDSAVYLCASSLGGQGSGGELFFGEGSRLTVL.

The chain couples TRBV6-6 to TRBJ2-1; 10 bases match TRBD1. The closer fit of TRBJ2-7 to the DNA end suggests the J call may be wrong. This CDR3 spans 14 amino acids. The germline V gene has CDR1 MNHNY and CDR2 SVGAGI (reference sequence). The CDR3 spells CASSEDRGNSEQYF. Written as DNA, the CDR3 is TGTGCCAGCAGCGAGGACAGGGGGAATTCCGAGCAGTACTTC.

This sequence joins TRBV7-3 and TRBJ2-2; D could derive from TRBD1 or TRBD2 (6 bases each). The length of the CDR3 is 13 residues. Germline V gives CDR1 SGHTA, CDR2 FQGTGA. Trimming pared 4 bases from V and 7 bases from J, leaving 10 bases between. As DNA, the CDR3 is TGTGCCAGCAGCTCGGGGGCTCTCGGGGAGCTGTTTTTT. It is translated as CASSSGALGELFF.

This rearrangement joins TRBV6-5 to TRBJ2-6, with D possibly TRBD1 on 6 matching bases. The CDR3 has 15 residues. Per germline, CDR1 MNHEY and CDR2 SVGAGI. Trimming removed 8 bases from V and 0 bases from J, with 11 bases in between. Written as DNA, the CDR3 is TGTGCCAGCTATTTACAGGGCTCTGGGGCCAACGTCCTGACTTTC. Its translation is CASYLQGSGANVLTF.

This chain uses TRBV7-2 with TRBJ2-7, with 8 bases lining up with TRBD2. The trim removed 5 bases at V and 9 bases at J, leaving 15 bases unmatched. Germline CDR1 SGHTA, CDR2 FQGNSA. The CDR3 has 15 residues. In DNA form, the CDR3 reads TGTGCCAGCAGCCCTCCGGGACTAGGAACAGATACGCAGTACTTC. Protein product: CASSPPGLGTDTQYF.

The chain carries TRBV28 and TRBJ2-3; 14 bases are a match to TRBD2. CDR3 size: 18 residues. Germline V gene data show CDR1 as MDHEN and CDR2 as SYDVKM. Trimming at V came to 0 bases and at J to 3 bases, leaving 5 bases not matched to a gene. The CDR3 DNA is TGTGCCAGCAGTTTATGGGGGACTAGCGGGAGTTTAACAGATACGCAGTATTTT. Encoded protein: CASSLWGTSGSLTDTQYF.

This chain uses TRBV7-2 with TRBJ2-7, with D perhaps TRBD1 (6 bases). The assigned J gene may be wrong: the sequence end matches TRBJ1-2 better. The CDR3 spans 14 residues. The germline V gene encodes CDR1 SGHTA and CDR2 FQGNSA. The CDR3 loop is CASRAGQTNYGYTF. The CDR3 DNA follows: TGTGCCAGCAGGGCTGGACAGACTAACTATGGCTACACCTTC.

The rearrangement uses TRBV7-6 and TRBJ2-1; perhaps TRBD2 as D (5 bases). V was pared by 5 bases and J by 8 bases, with 16 bases between. The CDR3 consists of 14 residues. CDR1 is SGHVS and CDR2 is FNYEAQ in the germline V gene. The CDR3 is CASSAPRGGHEQFF. For the CDR3, the DNA is TGTGCCAGCAGCGCCCCTCGGGGTGGCCATGAGCAGTTCTTC.

By sample share, this clonotype is medium-sized (0.01 to 0.1%). This chain links TRBV6-1 with TRBJ1-4; D perhaps matches TRBD1 (5 bases). V was clipped by 6 bases and J by 8 bases, with 7 bases between them. The germline V gene has CDR1 MNHNS and CDR2 SASEGT. This CDR3 has 11 residues. The CDR3 DNA reads as TGTGCCAGCAGGGGGGGAGAAAAACTGTTTTTT. It is translated as CASRGGEKLFF.

This sequence joins TRBV11-2 and TRBJ2-5; possibly TRBD2 for D (5 bases). The J call may be mistaken, given a closer DNA end match to TRBJ2-7. The length of the CDR3 is 15 residues. In germline, CDR1 is SGHAT, CDR2 FQNNGV. CDR3 sequence (DNA): TGTGCCAGCAGCCCAGCGCGGGCCCCGGGCTACGAGCAGTACTTC. Amino acids: CASSPARAPGYEQYF.

This clonotype was detected many times. This chain joins TRBV7-2 and TRBJ2-3, with 7 nucleotides matching TRBD1. Germline V gene sequence: CDR1 SGHTA, CDR2 FQGNSA. V gave up 5 bases and J gave up 0 bases; unmatched junction bases: 8. The CDR3 runs to 16 residues. The CDR3 sequence is CASSARQGGSTDTQYF. The CDR3 coding sequence is TGTGCCAGCAGCGCTCGACAGGGTGGGAGCACAGATACGCAGTATTTT.

This clonotype is a singleton in its sample. V usage is TRBV19 and J usage is TRBJ1-1; TRBD1 aligns across 8 bases. Germline V lookup: CDR1 LNHDA, CDR2 SQIVND (reference sequence). The CDR3 has 15 residues. V lost 6 bases and J lost 0; bases outside the gene matches: 6. The CDR3 reads CASRETGALNTEAFF. The CDR3 bases are TGTGCCAGTAGAGAGACAGGGGCCCTGAACACTGAAGCTTTCTTT.

J is TRBJ2-1 and V is TRBV5-1; D is unresolved. V was cut by 0 bases and J by 6 bases, with 4 bases left in between. The CDR3 consists of 12 residues. From germline, CDR1 is SGHRS and CDR2 YFSETQ. The CDR3: CASSLAGNEQFF. In DNA, the CDR3 is TGCGCCAGCAGCTTGGCCGGCAATGAGCAGTTCTTC.

This clonotype showed up many times. The DNA is omitted, as the CDR3 cannot be located on it reliably, and the CDR3 follows TCRdb's listing. The chain has TRBV7-3 and TRBJ2-6; the D call of TRBD2 is as the table states it, not checked on the DNA. The CDR3 adds up to 15 amino acids, both ends counted. Germline-derived CDR1 and CDR2 are SGHTA and FQGTGA. The CDR3 here is CASSSTVWEGAVLRF.

The chain combines TRBV7-3 with TRBJ2-1; D possibly corresponds to TRBD1 (5 bases). There are 15 residues in the CDR3. V shed 2 bases and J shed 1 base, with 9 bases lying between them. Per the germline V gene, CDR1 is SGHTA and CDR2 is FQGTGA. This chain's CDR3 is CASSLQSGSYNEQFF. Written as DNA, the CDR3 is TGTGCCAGCAGCTTACAGTCAGGGTCCTACAATGAGCAGTTCTTC.

Of note for this clonotype: Because the CDR3 is missing its conserved closing phenylalanine or tryptophan, this is likely a read error. The limits of the CDR3 on the DNA are not certain, so only TCRdb's listed CDR3 is given. The rearrangement uses TRBV7-3 and TRBJ2-6; TRBD1, the table's D call, lacks a check against the DNA. The CDR3 totals 15 residues, both ends included. The germline V gene has CDR1 SGHTA and CDR2 FQGTGA. This chain's CDR3 is CASSLSVDNEQFFGA.

The rearrangement links TRBV6-5 to TRBJ2-1; TRBD2 matches at 9 bases. Germline values: CDR1 MNHEY, CDR2 SVGAGI. The length of the CDR3 is 14 residues. Germline trimming cut 8 bases from V and 4 bases from J; bases unmatched to any gene: 6. The CDR3: CASGGGGEYNEQFF. The DNA for the CDR3 is TGTGCCAGCGGAGGCGGGGGGGAGTACAATGAGCAGTTCTTC.

A remark on this clonotype: As the CDR3 is not closed by the conserved phenylalanine or tryptophan, this likely results from a read error. No DNA is shown, since the ends of the CDR3 on it are uncertain; the CDR3 is the one TCRdb lists. The chain is built from TRBV12-3 or TRBV12-4 and TRBJ2-1; the table gives TRBD1 as D, unverified against the DNA. The CDR3 extends over 18 residues, inclusive of both ends. The CDR3 loop is CASSFGTGYGANVLTFGN.

Concerning this clonotype: The conserved closing phenylalanine or tryptophan is absent in this CDR3, likely reflecting a read error. No DNA is shown, since the ends of the CDR3 on it are uncertain; the CDR3 is the one TCRdb lists. The chain couples TRBV7-9 to TRBJ2-1; TRBD1 is the table's D call, not checked against the DNA. The CDR3 length is 17 residues, termini included. Per the germline V gene, CDR1 is SEHNR and CDR2 is FQNEAQ (reference sequence). The CDR3 sequence is CASSPGGASAHNYTFGS.

This clonotype occurred many times. The CDR3 loop is CSANRDSYEQYF. The CDR3 nucleotides read TGCAGTGCTAACCGGGACAGCTACGAGCAGTACTTC. The rearrangement joins TRBV20-1 to TRBJ2-1; 7 nucleotides agree with TRBD1. Gene TRBJ2-7 matches the end of the DNA better, so the J call may be wrong. CDR3 length: 12 residues. Germline CDR1 DFQATT, CDR2 SNEGSKA (reference sequence).

This clonotype has more than one count but fewer than ten. The chain couples TRBV5-3 to TRBJ2-7; D may be TRBD2 (7 bases). TRBV5-3 is designated an ORF whose function remains uncertain. The CDR3 consists of 15 residues. Trimming removed 8 bases from V and 5 bases from J, with 23 bases in between. In DNA form, the CDR3 reads TGTGCCAGCATCAAGAGGGAGGGGGGAGAGGACGAGCAGTACTTC. It encodes CASIKREGGEDEQYF.

The V and J genes are TRBV7-8 and TRBJ2-7; 11 positions match TRBD2. The closer fit of TRBJ2-1 to the DNA end suggests the J call may be wrong. The CDR3 is 15 residues long. The germline V gene encodes CDR1 SGHVS and CDR2 FQNEAQ. CDR3 protein: CASSLGLAVYNEQFF. In DNA, the CDR3 is TGTGCCAGCAGCCTGGGACTAGCGGTCTACAATGAGCAGTTCTTC.

The chain joins TRBV7-3 to TRBJ2-6; D perhaps matches TRBD1 (6 bases). CDR3 size: 15 residues. Germline CDR1 is SGHTA and CDR2 is FQGTGA. The ends were cut back, 5 bases at V and 4 bases at J, with 12 bases in the middle. The CDR3 protein is CASSVTGSGANVLTF. The CDR3 DNA follows: TGTGCCAGCAGCGTCACAGGGAGCGGGGCCAACGTCCTGACTTTC.

The chain uses TRBV7-2 and TRBJ2-3, with 7 bases identical to TRBD2. The germline CDR1 and CDR2 sequences are SGHTA and FQGNSA. Germline trimming cut 2 bases from V and 2 bases from J; bases unmatched to any gene: 4. The CDR3 spans 15 residues. The CDR3 bases are TGTGCCAGCAGCTTAAGTAGCGGGTACACAGATACGCAGTATTTT. Encoded protein: CASSLSSGYTDTQYF.